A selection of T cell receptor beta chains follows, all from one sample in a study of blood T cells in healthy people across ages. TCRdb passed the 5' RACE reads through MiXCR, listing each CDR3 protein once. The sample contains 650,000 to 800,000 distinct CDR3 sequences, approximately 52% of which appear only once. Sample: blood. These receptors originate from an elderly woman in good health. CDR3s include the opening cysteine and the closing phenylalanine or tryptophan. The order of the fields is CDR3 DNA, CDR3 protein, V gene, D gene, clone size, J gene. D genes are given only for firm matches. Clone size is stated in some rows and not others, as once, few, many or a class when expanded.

DNA: TGTGCCTGCAGCCCAGGGGAGTACAATGAGCAGTTCTTC
CDR3: CACSPGEYNEQFF
V: TRBV5-6
D: .
size: .
J: TRBJ2-1

DNA: TGTGCCAGCAGTCCCAACAGGGAGAGCACCGGGGAGCTGTTTTTT
CDR3: CASSPNRESTGELFF
V: TRBV6-5
D: .
size: .
J: TRBJ2-2

DNA: TGCAGCGTTGAAGATCAGGGGCCCTTCGCGGGCCAGTACTTC
CDR3: CSVEDQGPFAGQYF
V: TRBV29-1
D: .
size: many
J: TRBJ2-5

DNA: TGTGCCAGCAGCGACCGACCTGGGAGCTCCTATAATTCACCCCTCCACTTT
CDR3: CASSDRPGSSYNSPLHF
V: TRBV9
D: .
size: .
J: TRBJ1-6

DNA: TGTGCCAGCAGTTTCCGGCGGGGGGCTCGGCACAATGAGCAGTTCTTC
CDR3: CASSFRRGARHNEQFF
V: TRBV28
D: TRBD2
size: many
J: TRBJ2-1

DNA: TGTGCCAGCAGTGAACCGGGACCGAGCGATGCATACGAGCAGTACTTC
CDR3: CASSEPGPSDAYEQYF
V: TRBV25-1
D: .
size: .
J: TRBJ2-7

DNA: TGTGCCATCAGCCCGGACAGGGATACCTATGGCTACACCTTC
CDR3: CAISPDRDTYGYTF
V: TRBV10-3
D: TRBD1
size: .
J: TRBJ1-2

DNA: TGTGCCAGCAGTGAAACAGGGATAGATACGCAGTATTTT
CDR3: CASSETGIDTQYF
V: TRBV6-4
D: .
size: .
J: TRBJ2-3

DNA: TGCGCCAGCAGCCAAGATCGAGTCCGACTAGCCCCACAAGGGAATGAGCAGTTCTTC
CDR3: CASSQDRVRLAPQGNEQFF
V: TRBV4-1
D: TRBD2
size: many
J: TRBJ2-1

DNA: TGCAGCGTTGACTCCCAAGGCTCCAGGCGGCAGTACTTC
CDR3: CSVDSQGSRRQYF
V: TRBV29-1
D: .
size: many
J: TRBJ2-7